One sample yielded the 7 T cell receptor beta chains listed below, sequenced in a study of T-cell memory formation after mild COVID-19. TCRdb called the 5' RACE reads again in MiXCR, with one record for every CDR3 protein. The data hold 100,000 or so distinct CDR3 sequences, with 11% observed a single time. Sequenced input: PBMCs or a T cell subset sorted from them (not recorded which). The receptors were sampled from a man between 18 and 35 years old who had mild COVID-19 (a few samples of this study predate the infection). Cell type and time point are not known.

This clonotype has only a few counts. The CDR3 sequence is CSVEAVGTSGYEQYF. The CDR3 DNA is TGCAGCGTTGAGGCGGTGGGGACTAGCGGCTACGAGCAGTACTTC. The genes are TRBV29-1 and TRBJ2-7; TRBD2 matches at 11 bases. CDR3 length: 15 residues. Germline values: CDR1 SQVTM, CDR2 ANQGSEA. With 3 bases clipped from V and 3 bases from J, the junction kept 7 bases outside the gene matches.

This chain links TRBV20-1 with TRBJ1-1, with D possibly TRBD1 on 6 matching bases. This CDR3 contains 14 residues. The germline gives CDR1 DFQATT, CDR2 SNEGSKA (reference sequence). Trimming removed 1 base at V and 6 bases at J, with 15 bases between. DNA for the CDR3: TGCAGTGCTAGAGGGGCCGGGGGCATCTCTGAAGCTTTCTTT. Protein product: CSARGAGGISEAFF.

This clonotype has only a few counts. The chain couples TRBV20-1 to TRBJ2-1, with 8 nucleotides matching TRBD2. This CDR3 comprises 14 residues. Germline V gene data show CDR1 as DFQATT and CDR2 as SNEGSKA (reference sequence). V shed 6 bases, J shed 3 bases, and the junction held 7 bases outside the gene matches. The chain's CDR3 is CSAVERGSYNEQFF. Written as DNA, the CDR3 is TGCAGTGCGGTGGAGCGGGGGAGCTACAATGAGCAGTTCTTC.

This clonotype was recorded a few times. This chain joins TRBV12-3 or TRBV12-4 and TRBJ1-1, with D uncertain. The CDR3 spans 12 residues. V was cut by 6 bases and J by 7 bases, with 12 bases left in between. The chain's CDR3 is CASRDPGLEAFF. In DNA, the CDR3 is TGTGCCAGCAGGGACCCGGGCCTTGAAGCTTTCTTT.

Ten or more counts support this clonotype. The chain uses TRBV15 and TRBJ2-2, with 7 bases lining up with TRBD1. There are 17 residues in the CDR3. Germline CDR1 is LNHNV and CDR2 is YYDKDF (reference sequence). J gave up 0 bases and V 4 bases, and 8 bases lay outside the gene matches. CDR3 DNA: TGTGCCACCAGCAAACCCGAGACAGGGACGAACACCGGGGAGCTGTTTTTT. Translating gives CATSKPETGTNTGELFF. Combining the CDR3 with reference TRBV15 and TRBJ2-2 gives the whole variable domain DAMVIQNPRYQVTQFGKPVTLSCSQTLNHNVMYWYQQKSSQAPKLLFHYYDKDFNNEADTPDNFQSRRPNTSFCFLDIRSPGLGDTAMYLCATSKPETGTNTGELFFGEGSRLTVL.

The table lists this clonotype with a few counts. This chain uses TRBV7-9 with TRBJ2-3, with D tentatively TRBD1 or TRBD2 (7 bases each). The CDR3 has 18 residues. Germline V gene sequence: CDR1 SEHNR, CDR2 FQNEAQ (reference sequence). With 7 bases removed from V and 0 bases from J, the gap between germline ends came to 23 bases. CDR3 DNA: TGTGCCAGCAACCCCCAGGGGGGGGTCCCACCTAGCACAGATACGCAGTATTTT. Protein product: CASNPQGGVPPSTDTQYF.

This clonotype was found a few times. This chain links TRBV4-3 with TRBJ2-1, with 13 bases lining up with TRBD2. The CDR3 loop spans 17 amino acids. The germline V gene encodes CDR1 LGHNA and CDR2 YSLEER. The ends lost 7 bases at V and 2 bases at J; junction bases unmatched: 8. The CDR3 protein is CASTDTSGGAAYNEQFF. In nucleotides, the CDR3 is TGCGCCAGCACCGATACTAGCGGGGGGGCCGCCTACAATGAGCAGTTCTTC.